The 15 T cell receptor beta chains presented below share a single source sample, sequenced in a study of cytomegalovirus exposure and HLA in healthy donors. The method was immunoSEQ multiplex PCR; TCRdb's version includes in-frame clones alone and lacks a portion of them. The sample holds about 140,000 clones; 88% are singletons and the top ten take about 7.9%. The sample comprised PBMCs. The receptors here all came from a woman between 18 and 29 years old in good health and CMV-seropositive.

This clone was seen just once. The gene calls are TRBV30 and TRBJ1-1; D not certain. The CDR3 runs 13 residues. CDR1 GTSNPN and CDR2 SVGIG come from the germline V gene (reference sequence). The V end was cut by 8 bases, the J end by 0 bases, with 13 bases between. The CDR3 loop reads CALREQLNTEAFF. The CDR3 nucleotides are TGTGCCCTTCGGGAACAGCTGAACACTGAAGCTTTCTTT.

The chain is built from TRBV5-1 and TRBJ1-1; 8 bases align to TRBD1. The CDR3 has 15 residues. J was trimmed by 4 bases and V by 4 bases; bases with no gene match: 9. CDR1 SGHRS and CDR2 YFSETQ come from the germline V gene. CDR3 amino acids: CASSLTGEWGTEAFF. The CDR3 region has the DNA TGCGCCAGCAGCCTGACAGGGGAATGGGGCACTGAAGCTTTCTTT.

As to this clone: The junction departs from germline at one end; a sequencing error may be responsible. The chain links TRBV7-2 to TRBJ1-2; D is perhaps TRBD1 (6 bases). The CDR3 is 14 residues long. Germline lookup yields CDR1 SGHTA and CDR2 FQGNSA. The CDR3 bases are TGTGCCAGCGGCTTCACGACAGGAGCCTATGGCTACACCTTC. Translation gives CASGFTTGAYGYTF.

This clone appeared once. The rearrangement links TRBV5-1 to TRBJ2-6; D ambiguous. The CDR3 length is 16 residues. V was cut by 3 bases and J by 3 bases, with 13 bases left in between. The V gene's germline CDR1 is SGHRS and CDR2 YFSETQ. The CDR3 spells CASSSMTFRGANVLTF. The CDR3 DNA is TGCGCCAGCAGCTCGATGACATTTCGTGGGGCCAACGTCCTGACTTTC.

The chain combines TRBV7-2 with TRBJ2-7, with D unresolved. The length of the CDR3 is 14 residues. Germline V gene lookup returns CDR1 SGHTA and CDR2 FQGNSA. V was trimmed by 1 base and J by 1 base, leaving 8 bases between them. CDR3 bases: TGTGCCAGCAGCTTAGAACCGGAGTCCTACGAGCAGTACTTC. Its protein product is CASSLEPESYEQYF.

This rearrangement joins TRBV5-4 to TRBJ2-7, with 13 bases matching TRBD2. CDR1 is SGHNT, CDR2 YYREEE, per germline (reference sequence). V gave up 3 bases and J gave up 2 bases; unmatched junction bases: 5. This CDR3 has 16 amino acids. CDR3 residues: CASSYGGTSGTYEQYF. The CDR3 DNA is TGTGCCAGCAGCTACGGAGGGACTAGCGGGACCTACGAGCAGTACTTC.

The chain uses TRBV9 and TRBJ2-7; 10 nucleotides agree with TRBD2. V gave up 4 bases and J gave up 6 bases; unmatched junction bases: 13. CDR3 length equals 16 residues. Germline-derived CDR1 and CDR2 are SGDLS and YYNGEE. CDR3 sequence (DNA): TGTGCCAGCAGCCCAGTCACAGCGGGAGGGCCAGTCGAGCAGTACTTC. This translates into CASSPVTAGGPVEQYF.

The chain employs TRBV30 and TRBJ2-7; no clear D gene. The CDR3 loop spans 12 amino acids. Trimming left V 2 bases short and J 3 bases short, with 8 bases between. Germline V gives CDR1 GTSNPN, CDR2 SVGIG (reference sequence). In DNA form, the CDR3 reads TGTGCCTGGAGTCCGTTCGGCTACGAGCAGTACTTC. Protein: CAWSPFGYEQYF.

The chain is built from TRBV6-6 and TRBJ2-1; the match to TRBD1 covers 7 bases. The CDR3 has 12 residues. V lost 7 bases to trimming and J lost 8 bases; unmatched junction nucleotides: 5. Germline loops: CDR1 MNHNY, CDR2 SVGAGI (reference sequence). The CDR3 region has the DNA TGTGCCAGCAACTCACAGGGGTATGAGCAGTTCTTC. This translates into CASNSQGYEQFF.

Here the CDR3 reads CASRLGMAGVSGETQYF. The DNA of the CDR3 is TGCGCCAGCAGGTTAGGGATGGCGGGAGTATCGGGAGAGACCCAGTACTTC. The chain joins TRBV5-1 to TRBJ2-5; 7 bases are a match to TRBD2. J was trimmed by 4 bases and V by 5 bases; bases with no gene match: 17. This CDR3 region has 17 residues. Looked up from germline, CDR1 is SGHRS and CDR2 is YFSETQ.

The chain has TRBV9 and TRBJ2-3, with D tentatively TRBD1 (6 bases). Trimming left V 2 bases short and J 3 bases short, with 16 bases between. Germline V gene sequence: CDR1 SGDLS, CDR2 YYNGEE. CDR3 length: 16 residues. The CDR3 reads CASSVQGFRGTDTQYF. The CDR3 nucleotides are TGTGCCAGCAGCGTCCAGGGGTTTCGGGGAACAGATACGCAGTATTTT.

The genes are TRBV27 and TRBJ1-4; 8 bases fit TRBD1. The CDR3 sequence is 13 residues long. V was clipped by 9 bases and J by 7 bases; unmatched bases: 7. Germline V gives CDR1 MNHEY, CDR2 SMNVEV (reference sequence). This CDR3 reads CASRDRGGEKLFF. CDR3 coding DNA: TGTGCCAGTCGTGACAGGGGCGGTGAAAAACTGTTTTTT.

In regard to this clone: Relative to the germline gene, one junction end is altered; a read error may explain this. V usage is TRBV7-7 and J usage is TRBJ2-1, with a tentative D call TRBD2 (5 bases). Germline CDR1 SSHAT, CDR2 FNYEAQ (reference sequence). This CDR3 region has 16 residues. The CDR3, as DNA: TGTGCTAGCAGCTTAGGGCGGGCCCGATCCGTATCCGAGCAGTTCTTC. Translation: CASSLGRARSVSEQFF.

The chain carries TRBV7-9 and TRBJ2-7; TRBD1 is a possible D gene (6 bases). Trimming shortened V by 3 bases and J by 5 bases, and 14 bases separated the two germline ends. The CDR3 sequence is 14 residues long. The germline V gene has CDR1 SEHNR and CDR2 FQNEAQ (reference sequence). CDR3 region: CASSFTQGTNEQYF. CDR3 nucleotides: TGTGCCAGCAGCTTTACACAGGGAACCAACGAGCAGTACTTC.

This chain links TRBV28 with TRBJ1-5; D unresolved. Looked up from germline, CDR1 is MDHEN and CDR2 is SYDVKM. Between the trimmed V and J ends, which lost 11 bases and 1 base, there was a span of 12 bases. This CDR3 is 13 amino acids long. CDR3 nucleotide sequence: TGTGCCCGTTCTGCGGGCAGCAATCAGCCCCAGCATTTT. It specifies CARSAGSNQPQHF.